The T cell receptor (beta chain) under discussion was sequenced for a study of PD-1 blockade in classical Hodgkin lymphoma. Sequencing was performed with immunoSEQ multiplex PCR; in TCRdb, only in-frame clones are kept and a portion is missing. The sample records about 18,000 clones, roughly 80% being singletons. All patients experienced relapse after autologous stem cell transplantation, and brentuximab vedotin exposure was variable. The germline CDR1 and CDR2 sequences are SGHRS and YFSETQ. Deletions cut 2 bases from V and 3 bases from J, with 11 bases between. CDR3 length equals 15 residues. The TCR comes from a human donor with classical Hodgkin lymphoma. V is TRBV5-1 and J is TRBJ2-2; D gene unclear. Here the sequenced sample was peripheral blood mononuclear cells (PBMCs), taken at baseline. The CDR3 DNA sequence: TGCGCCAGCAGCTTCGGCCAGTCTCACACCGGGGAGCTGTTTTTT. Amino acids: CASSFGQSHTGELFF. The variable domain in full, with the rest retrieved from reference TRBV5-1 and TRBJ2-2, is KAGVTQTPRYLIKTRGQQVTLSCSPISGHRSVSWYQQTPGQGLQFLFEYFSETQRNKGNFPGRFSGRQFSNSRSEMNVSTLELGDSALYLCASSFGQSHTGELFFGEGSRLTVL.